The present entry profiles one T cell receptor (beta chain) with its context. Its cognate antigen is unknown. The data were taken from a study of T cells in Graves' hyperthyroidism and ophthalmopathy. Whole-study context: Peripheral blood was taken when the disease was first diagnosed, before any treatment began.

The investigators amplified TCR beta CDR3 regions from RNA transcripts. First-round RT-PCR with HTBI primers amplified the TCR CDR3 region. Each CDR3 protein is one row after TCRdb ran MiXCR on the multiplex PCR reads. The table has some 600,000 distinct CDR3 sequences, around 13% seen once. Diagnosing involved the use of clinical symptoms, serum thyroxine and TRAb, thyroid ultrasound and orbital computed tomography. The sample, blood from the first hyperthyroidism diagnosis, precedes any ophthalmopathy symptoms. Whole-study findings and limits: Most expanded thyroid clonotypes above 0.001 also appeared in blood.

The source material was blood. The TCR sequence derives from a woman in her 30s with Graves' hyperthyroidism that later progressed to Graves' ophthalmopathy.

CDR3 bases: TGTGCCAGCAGCGCCCCGGGACCGCTTTCGGGGAAAGCTTTCTTT. This gives the protein CASSAPGPLSGKAFF. The rearrangement links TRBV5-6 to TRBJ1-1; tentative D call: TRBD1 (5 bases). V was clipped by 4 bases and J by 9 bases, with 22 bases between them. The CDR3 totals 15 residues. CDR1 is SGHDT and CDR2 is YYEEEE in the germline V gene.